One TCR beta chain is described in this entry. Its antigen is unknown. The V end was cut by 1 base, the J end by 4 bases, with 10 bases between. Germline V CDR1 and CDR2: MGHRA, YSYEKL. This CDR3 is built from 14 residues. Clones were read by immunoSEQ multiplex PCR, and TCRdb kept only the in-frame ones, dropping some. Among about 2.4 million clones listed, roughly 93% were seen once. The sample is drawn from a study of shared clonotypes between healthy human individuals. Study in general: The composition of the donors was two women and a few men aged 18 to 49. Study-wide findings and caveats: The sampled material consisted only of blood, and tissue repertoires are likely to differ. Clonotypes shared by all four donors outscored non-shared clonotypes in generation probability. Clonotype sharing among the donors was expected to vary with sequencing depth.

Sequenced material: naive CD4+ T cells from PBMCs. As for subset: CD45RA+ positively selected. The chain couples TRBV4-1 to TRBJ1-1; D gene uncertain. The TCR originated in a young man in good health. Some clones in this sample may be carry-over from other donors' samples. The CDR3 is CASSQAALVTEAFF. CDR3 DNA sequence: TGCGCCAGCAGCCAAGCGGCCTTGGTCACTGAAGCTTTCTTT.